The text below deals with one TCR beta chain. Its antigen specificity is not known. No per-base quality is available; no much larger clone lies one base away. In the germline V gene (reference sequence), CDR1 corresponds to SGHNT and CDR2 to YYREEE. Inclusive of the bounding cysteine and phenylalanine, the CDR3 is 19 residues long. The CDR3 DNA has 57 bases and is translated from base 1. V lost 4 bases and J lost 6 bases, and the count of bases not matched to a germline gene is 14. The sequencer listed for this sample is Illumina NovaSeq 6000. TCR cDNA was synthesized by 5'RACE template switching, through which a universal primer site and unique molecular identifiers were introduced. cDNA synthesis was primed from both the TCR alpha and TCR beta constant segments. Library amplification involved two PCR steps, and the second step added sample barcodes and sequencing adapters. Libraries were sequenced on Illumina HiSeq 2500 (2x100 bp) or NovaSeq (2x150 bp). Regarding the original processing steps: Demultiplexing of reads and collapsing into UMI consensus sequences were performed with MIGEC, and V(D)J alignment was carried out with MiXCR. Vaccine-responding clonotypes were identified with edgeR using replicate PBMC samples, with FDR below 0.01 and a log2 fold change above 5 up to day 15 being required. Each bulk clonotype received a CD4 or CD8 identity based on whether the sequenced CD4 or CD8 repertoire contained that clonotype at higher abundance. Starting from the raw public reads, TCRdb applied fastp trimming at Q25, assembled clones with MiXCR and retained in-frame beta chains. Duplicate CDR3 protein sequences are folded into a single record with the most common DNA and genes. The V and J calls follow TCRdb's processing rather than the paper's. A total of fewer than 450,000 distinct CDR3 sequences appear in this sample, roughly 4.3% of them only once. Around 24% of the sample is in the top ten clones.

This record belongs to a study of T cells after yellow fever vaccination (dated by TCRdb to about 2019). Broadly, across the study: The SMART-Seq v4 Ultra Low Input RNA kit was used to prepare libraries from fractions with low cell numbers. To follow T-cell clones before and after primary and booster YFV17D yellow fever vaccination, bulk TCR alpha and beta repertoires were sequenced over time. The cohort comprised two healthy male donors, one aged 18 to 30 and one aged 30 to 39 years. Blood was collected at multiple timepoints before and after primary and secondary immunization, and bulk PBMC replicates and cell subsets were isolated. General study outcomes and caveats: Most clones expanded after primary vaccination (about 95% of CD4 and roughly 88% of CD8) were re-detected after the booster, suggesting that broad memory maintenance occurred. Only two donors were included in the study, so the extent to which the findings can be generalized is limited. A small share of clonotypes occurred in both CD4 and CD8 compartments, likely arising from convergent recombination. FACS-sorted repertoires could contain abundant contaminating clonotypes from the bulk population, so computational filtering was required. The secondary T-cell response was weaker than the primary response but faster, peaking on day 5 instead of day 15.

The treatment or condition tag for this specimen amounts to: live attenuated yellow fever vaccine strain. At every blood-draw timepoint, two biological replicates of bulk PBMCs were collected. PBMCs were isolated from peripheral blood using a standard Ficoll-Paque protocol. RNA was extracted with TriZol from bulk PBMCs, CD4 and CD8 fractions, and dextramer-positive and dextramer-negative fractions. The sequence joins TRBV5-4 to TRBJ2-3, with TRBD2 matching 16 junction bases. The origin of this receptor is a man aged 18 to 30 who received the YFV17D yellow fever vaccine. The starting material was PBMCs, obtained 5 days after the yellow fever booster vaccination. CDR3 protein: CASSPGLAGGPVGVDTQYF. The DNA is TGTGCCAGCAGCCCGGGACTAGCGGGGGGGCCCGTCGGTGTGGATACGCAGTATTTT. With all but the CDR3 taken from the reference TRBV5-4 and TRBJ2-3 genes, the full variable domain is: ETGVTQSPTHLIKTRGQQVTLRCSSQSGHNTVSWYQQALGQGPQFIFQYYREEENGRGNFPPRFSGLQFPNYSSELNVNALELDDSALYLCASSPGLAGGPVGVDTQYFGPGTRLTVL.